One and the same sample provided the 21 T cell receptor beta chains below, sequenced in a study of breast tumors, draining lymph nodes, adjacent tissues. MiXCR, applied by TCRdb to the multiplex PCR reads, yields one record per CDR3 protein. Among about 150,000 distinct CDR3 sequences, 32% were seen once, and the ten largest hold about 2.5%. The lymph nodes were axillary draining lymph nodes from breast cancer patients. The material sequenced was axillary lymph node tissue. These receptors were collected from a female donor with breast cancer. Some clones in this sample may be carry-over from other donors' samples.

In this sample, this clonotype turned up a few times. The chain combines TRBV6-2 or TRBV6-3 with TRBJ2-2, with a weak D call TRBD1 (6 bases). CDR1 is MNHEY and CDR2 is SVGEGT in the germline V gene. The length of the CDR3 is 13 residues. Trimming took off 6 bases at V and 6 bases at J, with 11 bases between the two ends. The CDR3 coding sequence is TGTGCCAGCAGGCAAGGGGGATCCGGGGAGCTGTTTTTT. Translating it yields CASRQGGSGELFF.

At least ten counts were recorded for this clonotype. This sequence joins TRBV18 and TRBJ2-3; 8 nucleotides align to TRBD2. This CDR3 is built from 15 residues. Trimming at V came to 1 base and at J to 1 base, leaving 1 base not matched to a gene. Per germline, CDR1 KGHSH and CDR2 LQKENI. The CDR3 DNA reads as TGTGCCAGCTCACCACTTAGCGGGGGCACAGATACGCAGTATTTT. It is translated as CASSPLSGGTDTQYF. Complete variable domain (other parts from reference TRBV18 and TRBJ2-3): NAGVMQNPRHLVRRRGQEARLRCSPMKGHSHVYWYRQLPEEGLKFMVYLQKENIIDESGMPKERFSAEFPKEGPSILRIQQVVRGDSAAYFCASSPLSGGTDTQYFGPGTRLTVL.

The sample holds many counts of this clonotype. At one of its ends the junction is not consistent with the germline gene, which may arise from a read error. This chain links TRBV7-9 with TRBJ1-2, with D uncertain. The germline CDR1 and CDR2 sequences are SEHNR and FQNEAQ (reference sequence). The CDR3 extends over 15 amino acids. CDR3 amino acids: CASSLDLAASYGYPF. CDR3 DNA sequence: TGTGCCAGCAGCTTAGATTTGGCAGCGAGCTATGGCTACCCCTTC.

This clonotype showed up just a few times. The chain links TRBV6-1 to TRBJ2-2; 9 bases map to TRBD1. J was trimmed by 1 base and V by 7 bases; bases with no gene match: 7. CDR1 and CDR2 (germline): MNHNS, SASEGT. This CDR3 contains 16 residues. CDR3 in amino acids: CASTPQGAWNTGELFF. The CDR3 DNA is TGTGCCAGCACCCCACAGGGGGCGTGGAACACCGGGGAGCTGTTTTTT.

At least ten counts were recorded for this clonotype. The chain uses TRBV11-2 and TRBJ2-7; D might be TRBD2 (6 bases). The CDR3 covers 16 residues. Trimming pared 1 base from V and 2 bases from J, leaving 15 bases between. The germline V gene encodes CDR1 SGHAT and CDR2 FQNNGV. The CDR3 DNA reads TGTGCCAGCAGCTTAGGGCTTAGCGGATTCACCTACGAGCAGTACGTC. The encoded protein is CASSLGLSGFTYEQYV.

This clonotype was observed many times. The chain is built from TRBV4-2 and TRBJ1-2; D not certain. The V gene's germline CDR1 is LGHNA and CDR2 YNFKEQ. The length of the CDR3 is 15 residues. Trimming removed 2 bases at V and 4 bases at J, with 14 bases between. The CDR3 bases are TGTGCCAGCAGCCAAAACGGAGAGGGAGGCTATGGCTACACCTTC. This encodes CASSQNGEGGYGYTF.

The sample holds many counts of this clonotype. The CDR3 DNA reads as TGTGCCAGCAGCCAGATGAGGGACAGGTACAATGAGCAGTTCTTC. Its translation is CASSQMRDRYNEQFF. The rearrangement uses TRBV7-3 and TRBJ2-1; 8 bases align to TRBD1. Germline CDR1 SGHTA, CDR2 FQGTGA. The length of the CDR3 is 15 residues. Trimming took 5 bases from V and 4 from J; bases not matched to a gene: 7.

In this sample, this clonotype turned up many times. The rearrangement joins TRBV19 to TRBJ2-7, with a possible D match to TRBD1 (6 bases). CDR3 size: 14 residues. V lost 4 bases to trimming and J lost 2 bases, with 12 bases between them. CDR1 LNHDA and CDR2 SQIVND come from the germline V gene (reference sequence). The CDR3 DNA is TGTGCCAGTAGTAGTCAGGACAGCCCCTACGAGCAGTACGTC. Amino acids: CASSSQDSPYEQYV.

This clonotype has more than one count but fewer than ten. This chain connects TRBV4-1 to TRBJ1-1; 9 bases line up with TRBD1. CDR3 size: 15 residues. J lost 3 bases, V lost 6 bases, and 8 bases had no gene match. Germline V CDR1 and CDR2: MGHRA, YSYEKL. The CDR3 loop is CASRLTGGRYTEAFF. The CDR3 nucleotides are TGCGCCAGCAGGCTGACAGGGGGGAGGTACACTGAAGCTTTCTTT.

This clonotype was recorded many times. V usage is TRBV7-2 and J usage is TRBJ2-3; 7 nucleotides align to TRBD2. Germline CDR1 and CDR2: SGHTA and FQGNSA. The CDR3 length is 13 residues. V lost 5 bases to trimming and J lost 9 bases; unmatched junction nucleotides: 8. CDR3 coding DNA: TGTGCCAGCAGCCTGGGGGGGGTTCGCACGCAGTATTTT. This sequence encodes CASSLGGVRTQYF.

This clonotype was seen ten or more times. This could be a read error, since a much larger clone is one nucleotide away. The chain uses TRBV11-2 and TRBJ1-6; possible D gene TRBD1, 5 bases. Trimming removed 3 bases at V and 9 bases at J, with 12 bases between. Germline values: CDR1 SGHAT, CDR2 FQNNGV. The CDR3 totals 14 residues. The CDR3 sequence is CASSLGRVTSPLHF. In DNA form, the CDR3 reads TGTGCCAGCAGCTTGGGCAGGGTGACTTCACCCCTCCACTTT.

The chain carries TRBV19 and TRBJ2-1, with D maybe TRBD2 (6 bases). V was cut by 3 bases and J by 0 bases, with 12 bases left in between. Per germline, CDR1 LNHDA and CDR2 SQIVND (reference sequence). This CDR3 has 16 amino acids. The CDR3 DNA follows: TGTGCCAGTAGTATTGAGGCGGGGACCTCCTACAATGAGCAGTTCTTC. This gives the protein CASSIEAGTSYNEQFF.

The rearrangement joins TRBV9 to TRBJ1-2; D uncertain. The CDR3 loop spans 16 amino acids. Per the germline V gene, CDR1 is SGDLS and CDR2 is YYNGEE. With 0 bases removed from V and 0 bases from J, the gap between germline ends came to 12 bases. CDR3: CASSVALGITNYGYTF. The CDR3 DNA follows: TGTGCCAGCAGCGTAGCTCTTGGCATAACTAACTATGGCTACACCTTC.

On this clonotype: This could be a read error, since a much larger clone is one nucleotide away. The chain links TRBV7-2 to TRBJ2-5, with 9 bases aligning to TRBD1. The germline V gene has CDR1 SGHTA and CDR2 FQGNSA. This CDR3 region has 15 residues. The CDR3: CASSTGQGRLETQHF. The CDR3 DNA sequence: TGTGCCAGCAGCACTGGACAGGGGAGGTTGGAGACCCAGCACTTC. Full variable domain (remainder filled in from reference TRBV7-2 and TRBJ2-5): GAGVSQSPSNKVTEKGKDVELRCDPISGHTALYWYRQSLGQGLEFLIYFQGNSAPDKSGLPSDRFSAERTGGSVSTLTIQRTQQEDSAVYLCASSTGQGRLETQHFGPGTRLLVL.

This clonotype was picked up many times. This chain joins TRBV11-2 and TRBJ2-7; D remains unclear. In germline, CDR1 is SGHAT, CDR2 FQNNGV. The CDR3 has 15 amino acids. The ends were cut back, 2 bases at V and 2 bases at J, with 13 bases in the middle. The CDR3 nucleotides are TGTGCCAGCAGCTTATTTCCAACCCAACCCTACGAGCAGTACGTC. It yields the protein CASSLFPTQPYEQYV.

This clonotype was detected ten times or more. The chain has TRBV20-1 and TRBJ1-1; no definite D call. The CDR3 loop spans 12 amino acids. Trimming stripped 3 bases from V and 11 bases from J, with 16 bases between. Per the germline V gene, CDR1 is DFQATT and CDR2 is SNEGSKA (reference sequence). Here the CDR3 reads CSASQRITAAFF. CDR3 coding DNA: TGCAGTGCTAGCCAAAGGATCACTGCGGCTTTCTTT.

J is TRBJ1-1 and V is TRBV4-1; 7 bases match TRBD1. The V gene end was trimmed by 2 bases and the J gene end by 9 bases; junction bases not matched to a gene: 24. CDR3 length: 19 amino acids. Germline lookup yields CDR1 MGHRA and CDR2 YSYEKL. This CDR3 reads CASSQRIGPRKGAEPQAFF. CDR3 nucleotide sequence: TGCGCCAGCAGCCAACGAATCGGGCCACGAAAGGGGGCTGAACCCCAAGCTTTCTTT.

In its sample, this clonotype was seen many times. The chain joins TRBV6-5 to TRBJ1-2, with 12 bases that match TRBD1. V shed 6 bases, J shed 8 bases, and the junction held 13 bases outside the gene matches. The V gene's germline CDR1 is MNHEY and CDR2 SVGAGI. CDR3 length: 16 residues. The CDR3 bases are TGTGCCAGCAGCTCTCTTCCGGGACAGGGGGCTAAGGGCTACACCTTC. Translated: CASSSLPGQGAKGYTF.

There are many counts of this clonotype. The chain uses TRBV4-3 and TRBJ2-5; D gene uncertain. This CDR3 contains 13 residues. From germline, CDR1 is LGHNA and CDR2 YSLEER. The V end was cut by 9 bases, the J end by 5 bases, with 16 bases between. The CDR3 is CASSPGPSETQYF. CDR3 DNA sequence: TGCGCCAGTAGTCCCGGCCCCTCGGAGACCCAGTACTTC.

Only one count was recorded for this clonotype. It may be a read error: a sequence one base away is much more abundant. CDR3 in amino acids: CASSRMGAQTQEAQYF. The CDR3 DNA reads TGCGCCAGCAGCCGGATGGGGGCCCAAACACAAGAGGCCCAGTACTTC. This sequence joins TRBV5-1 and TRBJ2-5, with D perhaps matching TRBD1 (6 bases). The CDR3 is made up of 16 amino acids. Germline CDR1 is SGHRS and CDR2 is YFSETQ. Together with reference TRBV5-1 and TRBJ2-5, the CDR3 gives the full variable domain: KAGVTQTPRYLIKTRGQQVTLSCSPISGHRSVSWYQQTPGQGLQFLFEYFSETQRNKGNFPGRFSGRQFSNSRSEMNVSTLELGDSALYLCASSRMGAQTQEAQYFGPGTRLLVL.

The table lists this clonotype with a few counts. One base away lies a much larger clone, so this may be a sequencing read error. The V call is TRBV6-6, the J call TRBJ1-3, with D possibly matching TRBD1 (5 bases). CDR1 and CDR2 from the germline V gene are MNHNY and SVGAGI (reference sequence). The CDR3 contains 17 residues. V dropped 6 bases and J dropped 0 bases, with 18 bases sitting between them. The CDR3 reads CASRPSSLGGSGNTIYF. DNA for the CDR3: TGTGCCAGCAGGCCGTCCTCCCTGGGGGGCTCTGGAAACACCATATATTTT.